The clone carrying this TCR beta chain has more than one count but fewer than ten. This record belongs to a study of OX40 agonist ivuxolimab in advanced cancers. Per the germline V gene, CDR1 is PRHDT and CDR2 is FYEKMQ (reference sequence). There are 18 residues in the CDR3. Between the trimmed V and J ends, which lost 3 bases and 4 bases, there was a span of 22 bases. Here immunoSEQ multiplex PCR was the method, and the copy in TCRdb shows in-frame clones only, minus some. The sample shows 80,000 to 90,000 clones, about 81% of them seen only once. This TCR derives from an adult with an advanced solid tumor such as melanoma, head and neck, liver or kidney cancer. The sequencing used CD4+ or CD8+ T cells sorted from blood, collected in a trial of the OX40 agonist ivuxolimab. This chain joins TRBV13 and TRBJ2-1; D is possibly TRBD2 (6 bases). The CDR3 coding sequence is TGTGCCAGCAGCTTGCTCGGGACTTACGCTCACTCGTACAATGAGCAGTTCTTC. Residues: CASSLLGTYAHSYNEQFF.